The rows below give T cell receptor beta chains drawn from one sample of a study of T cell responses to AZD1222 COVID-19 vaccine. Sequencing was performed with immunoSEQ multiplex PCR; in TCRdb, only in-frame clones are kept and a portion is missing. The sample has approximately 190,000 clones, more than 75% seen once. The sequencing here drew on peripheral blood, taken on day 0 of MenACWY control vaccination. These TCRs come from an adult in good health. Both conserved end residues are part of each CDR3. The order of the fields is clone size, J gene, V gene, D gene, CDR3 protein, CDR3 DNA. D genes are given only for firm matches. For some rows the clone size is stated as once, few or many, or as a class when expanded; others skip it.

clone_size: once
j_call: TRBJ2-5
v_call: TRBV6-5
d_call: -
cdr3_aa: CASSSGFRETQYF
cdr3_nt: TGTGCCAGCAGTTCGGGTTTTCGGGAGACCCAGTACTTC

clone_size: -
j_call: TRBJ2-3
v_call: TRBV28
d_call: TRBD2
cdr3_aa: CASSEAGSTDTQYF
cdr3_nt: TGTGCCAGCAGTGAAGCGGGGTCCACAGATACGCAGTATTTT

clone_size: -
j_call: TRBJ2-7
v_call: TRBV10-3
d_call: -
cdr3_aa: CAISPRDGSYEQYF
cdr3_nt: TGTGCCATCAGCCCCCGGGACGGGTCCTACGAGCAGTACTTC

clone_size: -
j_call: TRBJ2-1
v_call: TRBV13
d_call: -
cdr3_aa: CASSLVDTVPGNEQFF
cdr3_nt: TGTGCCAGCAGCTTAGTGGACACAGTCCCGGGGAATGAGCAGTTCTTC

clone_size: -
j_call: TRBJ1-2
v_call: TRBV28
d_call: -
cdr3_aa: CASSPTLSHYGYTF
cdr3_nt: TGTGCCAGCAGTCCGACACTTTCCCACTATGGCTACACCTTC

clone_size: -
j_call: TRBJ1-5
v_call: TRBV24-1
d_call: TRBD1
cdr3_aa: CATSEGQVGNQPQHF
cdr3_nt: TGTGCCACCAGTGAAGGACAGGTAGGCAATCAGCCCCAGCATTTT

clone_size: -
j_call: TRBJ2-7
v_call: TRBV27
d_call: TRBD1
cdr3_aa: CASSYTGGASYEQYF
cdr3_nt: TGTGCCAGCAGCTACACAGGGGGCGCGTCCTACGAGCAGTACTTC

clone_size: few
j_call: TRBJ1-2
v_call: TRBV5-1
d_call: -
cdr3_aa: CASSLGGSEGYTF
cdr3_nt: TGCGCCAGCAGCTTGGGGGGGTCCGAGGGCTACACCTTC

clone_size: -
j_call: TRBJ2-5
v_call: TRBV7-2
d_call: -
cdr3_aa: CASSLVGPETQYF
cdr3_nt: TGTGCCAGCAGCTTAGTGGGTCCCGAGACCCAGTACTTC

clone_size: -
j_call: TRBJ1-4
v_call: TRBV5-1
d_call: TRBD1
cdr3_aa: CASSLEGQYNEKLFF
cdr3_nt: TGCGCCAGCAGCTTGGAGGGACAGTATAATGAAAAACTGTTTTTT

clone_size: few
j_call: TRBJ1-3
v_call: TRBV28
d_call: -
cdr3_aa: CASRTRGAGNTIYF
cdr3_nt: TGTGCCAGCAGAACGAGGGGAGCTGGAAACACCATATATTTT

clone_size: -
j_call: TRBJ2-1
v_call: TRBV5-5
d_call: TRBD2
cdr3_aa: CASRLGLAGGKSSYNEQFF
cdr3_nt: TGTGCCAGCAGATTAGGACTAGCGGGAGGGAAAAGCTCCTACAATGAGCAGTTCTTC

clone_size: once
j_call: TRBJ2-1
v_call: TRBV13
d_call: -
cdr3_aa: CASSLGQSRYNEQFF
cdr3_nt: TGTGCCAGCAGCTTAGGACAGAGCCGATACAATGAGCAGTTCTTC

clone_size: -
j_call: TRBJ1-5
v_call: TRBV7-2
d_call: -
cdr3_aa: CASSPGFGNQPQHF
cdr3_nt: TGTGCCAGCAGCCCGGGGTTCGGCAATCAGCCCCAGCATTTT

clone_size: -
j_call: TRBJ1-5
v_call: TRBV2
d_call: TRBD1
cdr3_aa: CASKGTGDYQPQHF
cdr3_nt: TGTGCCAGCAAGGGGACAGGGGATTATCAGCCCCAGCATTTT

clone_size: -
j_call: TRBJ2-7
v_call: TRBV27
d_call: TRBD1
cdr3_aa: CASSLSGTGAYEQYF
cdr3_nt: TGTGCCAGCAGTTTATCGGGGACAGGGGCCTACGAGCAGTACTTC

clone_size: -
j_call: TRBJ2-3
v_call: TRBV30
d_call: -
cdr3_aa: CAWTGLTDTQYF
cdr3_nt: TGTGCCTGGACAGGGCTCACAGATACGCAGTATTTT

clone_size: few
j_call: TRBJ2-3
v_call: TRBV6-2/TRBV6-3
d_call: TRBD1
cdr3_aa: CASSPGTGSTDTQYF
cdr3_nt: TGTGCCAGCAGTCCCGGGACAGGGAGCACAGATACGCAGTATTTT

clone_size: -
j_call: TRBJ1-1
v_call: TRBV28
d_call: -
cdr3_aa: CASKARSGGSTEAFF
cdr3_nt: TGTGCCAGCAAGGCCCGATCCGGCGGGAGCACTGAAGCTTTCTTT

clone_size: -
j_call: TRBJ1-1
v_call: TRBV19
d_call: -
cdr3_aa: CASSIWTGKAFF
cdr3_nt: TGTGCCAGTAGTATTTGGACGGGAAAAGCTTTCTTT

clone_size: -
j_call: TRBJ1-2
v_call: TRBV2
d_call: TRBD1
cdr3_aa: CASSPLTGGTGGYTF
cdr3_nt: TGTGCCAGCAGCCCATTGACAGGGGGCACGGGTGGCTACACCTTC

clone_size: -
j_call: TRBJ2-3
v_call: TRBV9
d_call: -
cdr3_aa: CASSVEGATDTQYF
cdr3_nt: TGTGCCAGCAGCGTAGAGGGAGCCACAGATACGCAGTATTTT

clone_size: -
j_call: TRBJ2-1
v_call: TRBV4-1
d_call: -
cdr3_aa: CASSQSLAAWRQFF
cdr3_nt: TGCGCCAGCAGCCAATCCCTGGCGGCGTGGAGGCAGTTCTTC

clone_size: -
j_call: TRBJ1-2
v_call: TRBV5-6
d_call: TRBD1
cdr3_aa: CASSKTGEGYTF
cdr3_nt: TGTGCCAGCAGCAAGACAGGGGAGGGCTACACCTTC

clone_size: -
j_call: TRBJ2-5
v_call: TRBV20-1
d_call: -
cdr3_aa: CSASLNQETQYF
cdr3_nt: TGCAGTGCTAGTCTCAACCAAGAGACCCAGTACTTC